Presented here are 25 T cell receptor beta chains from one specimen sequenced in a study of memory CD4+ T cells and cytomegalovirus serostatus. Single viable CD3+CD4+CD8-CD45RO+ cells were sorted as the memory CD4+ T cells. Measured with immunoSEQ multiplex PCR; TCRdb has only the in-frame clones, and not every one. The sample contains tens of thousands of clones, about 76% of which appear only once. Sequences were obtained from memory CD4+ T cells from blood. The origin of the receptors is an adult in good health and CMV-seronegative.

The CDR3: CARKQPQHF. CDR3 in DNA: TGTGCAAGGAAGCAGCCCCAGCATTTT. This chain uses TRBV12-2 with TRBJ1-5. TRBV12-2 constitutes a pseudogene. The CDR3 extends over 9 amino acids.

This sequence joins TRBV2 and TRBJ2-7; D perhaps matches TRBD2 (6 bases). Germline CDR1 SNHLY, CDR2 FYNNEI. There are 14 residues in the CDR3. V was clipped by 10 bases and J by 4 bases, with 20 bases between them. CDR3 amino acids: CATEGDSTSYEQYF. In DNA form, the CDR3 reads TGTGCCACCGAAGGGGACTCCACCTCTTACGAGCAGTACTTC. Variable domain in full (rest from reference TRBV2 and TRBJ2-7): EPEVTQTPSHQVTQMGQEVILRCVPISNHLYFYWYRQILGQKVEFLVSFYNNEISEKSEIFDDQFSVERPDGSNFTLKIRSTKLEDSAMYFCATEGDSTSYEQYFGPGTRLTVT.

V and J are TRBV19 and TRBJ2-3, with 7 bases matching TRBD1. Per the germline V gene, CDR1 is LNHDA and CDR2 is SQIVND (reference sequence). The trim removed 8 bases at V and 2 bases at J, leaving 13 bases unmatched. The CDR3 has 16 residues. The CDR3 region has the DNA TGTGCCAGTGGACGAACGGACAGGATGTTCACAGATACGCAGTATTTT. Translation gives CASGRTDRMFTDTQYF.

About this clone itself: In the same sample, other DNA sequences code for this CDR3. The V and J genes are TRBV29-1 and TRBJ2-3; 10 nucleotides agree with TRBD2. Trimming took 5 bases from V and 2 from J; bases not matched to a gene: 4. Germline lookup yields CDR1 SQVTM and CDR2 ANQGSEA. The CDR3 has 14 amino acids. CDR3 DNA: TGCAGCGTTTTAGCGGGGGGACTCACAGATACGCAGTATTTT. It is translated as CSVLAGGLTDTQYF.

The rearrangement joins TRBV11-1 to TRBJ1-2, with no clear D. V lost 5 bases and J 8 bases, leaving 15 bases between the germline ends. CDR3 length: 13 amino acids. The germline V gene has CDR1 SGHAT and CDR2 FQDESV (reference sequence). CDR3 in amino acids: CASSGAGFEGYTF. CDR3 coding DNA: TGTGCCAGCAGCGGAGCTGGGTTTGAGGGCTACACCTTC.

This clone appeared a single time. The V call is TRBV6-6, the J call TRBJ1-1, with D tentatively TRBD1 (6 bases). Germline V gene lookup returns CDR1 MNHNY and CDR2 SVGAGI (reference sequence). This CDR3 is 14 amino acids long. V was trimmed by 7 bases and J by 5 bases, leaving 17 bases between them. The CDR3 DNA reads TGTGCCAGCACCCAAACAGGGACTTCGACTGAAGCTTTCTTT. This encodes CASTQTGTSTEAFF.

V usage is TRBV2 and J usage is TRBJ2-3; no clear D gene. Trimming shortened V by 7 bases and J by 2 bases, and 13 bases separated the two germline ends. From germline, CDR1 is SNHLY and CDR2 FYNNEI. CDR3 length: 14 amino acids. The CDR3 protein is CASTALSPTDTQYF. CDR3 nucleotide sequence: TGTGCCAGCACGGCCCTCTCCCCCACAGATACGCAGTATTTT.

The chain combines TRBV11-2 with TRBJ2-3; D not certain. The V gene's germline CDR1 is SGHAT and CDR2 FQNNGV. The V end was cut by 0 bases, the J end by 3 bases, with 7 bases between. The CDR3 covers 14 residues. CDR3 sequence: CASSLEIRTDTQYF. Written as DNA, the CDR3 is TGTGCCAGCAGCTTAGAAATCCGAACAGATACGCAGTATTTT.

The CDR3 is CASSQGASGGETQYF. The CDR3 nucleotides are TGCGCCAGCAGCCAAGGGGCTAGCGGGGGGGAGACCCAGTACTTC. This chain joins TRBV4-3 and TRBJ2-5, with 11 bases identical to TRBD2. The CDR3 totals 15 residues. V dropped 1 base and J dropped 5; count of bases not matched to a gene: 3. Germline-derived CDR1 and CDR2 are LGHNA and YSLEER.

The chain links TRBV6-6 to TRBJ2-2; D call uncertain. Germline-derived CDR1 and CDR2 are MNHNY and SVGAGI (reference sequence). V lost 5 bases to trimming and J lost 5 bases, with 15 bases between them. The CDR3 spans 15 residues. The CDR3 coding sequence is TGTGCCAGCAGTGCCCAGCACCGGGTTACCGGGGAGCTGTTTTTT. Its translation: CASSAQHRVTGELFF.

This chain connects TRBV11-2 to TRBJ1-3; D call uncertain. V shed 4 bases and J shed 0 bases, with 7 bases lying between them. This CDR3 has 14 amino acids. Germline V gene sequence: CDR1 SGHAT, CDR2 FQNNGV. This chain's CDR3 is CASSSSPSGNTIYF. In DNA form, the CDR3 reads TGTGCCAGCAGCTCGTCGCCCTCTGGAAACACCATATATTTT.

The chain links TRBV7-2 to TRBJ2-2; either TRBD1 or TRBD2 may supply D (5 bases each). V lost 5 bases and J 7 bases, leaving 17 bases between the germline ends. The CDR3 spans 15 residues. The germline gives CDR1 SGHTA, CDR2 FQGNSA. This chain's CDR3 is CASSPDIWGYGELFF. CDR3 bases: TGTGCCAGCAGCCCGGACATTTGGGGGTACGGGGAGCTGTTTTTT.

The gene calls are TRBV6-6 and TRBJ1-6; D uncertain. Between the trimmed V and J ends, which lost 8 bases and 10 bases, there was a span of 21 bases. Germline CDR1 MNHNY, CDR2 SVGAGI (reference sequence). The CDR3 has 15 residues. The CDR3 nucleotides read TGTGCCAGCCGAGAGCGGGTAGGGCTTTGGTCACCCCTCCACTTT. This translates into CASRERVGLWSPLHF.

This clone was detected only a few times. This chain joins TRBV30 and TRBJ1-4; possibly TRBD1 for D (6 bases). This CDR3 region has 11 residues. Looked up from germline, CDR1 is GTSNPN and CDR2 is SVGIG (reference sequence). The V end was cut by 1 base, the J end by 13 bases, with 10 bases between. The CDR3 region is CAWSDRALLFF. CDR3 DNA: TGTGCCTGGAGTGACAGGGCTTTACTGTTTTTT.

The genes are TRBV6-6 and TRBJ2-7; no firm D call. Germline V gene lookup returns CDR1 MNHNY and CDR2 SVGAGI (reference sequence). The CDR3 totals 12 residues. Trimming pared 6 bases from V and 3 bases from J, leaving 9 bases between. The CDR3 DNA is TGTGCCAGCAGCCCCGTGGGCTACGAGCAGTACTTC. Its protein product is CASSPVGYEQYF.

The V and J genes are TRBV7-2 and TRBJ1-2; no definite D call. The V gene's germline CDR1 is SGHTA and CDR2 FQGNSA. The CDR3 sequence is 16 residues long. V shed 5 bases and J shed 5 bases, with 21 bases lying between them. CDR3 sequence: CASSPRAQAAQYGYTF. As DNA, the CDR3 is TGTGCCAGCAGCCCGAGAGCCCAGGCAGCTCAGTATGGCTACACCTTC. The entire variable domain, with the rest obtained from reference TRBV7-2 and TRBJ1-2, is as follows: GAGVSQSPSNKVTEKGKDVELRCDPISGHTALYWYRQSLGQGLEFLIYFQGNSAPDKSGLPSDRFSAERTGGSVSTLTIQRTQQEDSAVYLCASSPRAQAAQYGYTFGSGTRLTVV.

The J gene is TRBJ1-5, the V gene TRBV30, with TRBD1 as a possible D gene (6 bases). Germline CDR1 is GTSNPN and CDR2 is SVGIG (reference sequence). CDR3 size: 13 residues. V was shortened by 2 bases and J by 5 bases, with 10 bases between the two germline ends. CDR3 in amino acids: CAWSLQGDQPQHF. The CDR3 bases are TGTGCCTGGAGTCTACAGGGAGATCAGCCCCAGCATTTT.

The chain joins TRBV9 to TRBJ1-1; D is perhaps TRBD1 (5 bases). This CDR3 contains 14 residues. V was pared by 7 bases and J by 4 bases, with 17 bases between. Germline V gene sequence: CDR1 SGDLS, CDR2 YYNGEE. This CDR3 reads CASRPFGGRTEAFF. The CDR3 DNA is TGTGCCAGCCGACCGTTTGGGGGACGCACTGAAGCTTTCTTT.

The chain joins TRBV6-1 to TRBJ1-1; the D gene is possibly TRBD1 (5 bases). Trimming took 8 bases from V and 1 from J, leaving 14 bases between them. The length of the CDR3 is 14 residues. From germline, CDR1 is MNHNS and CDR2 SASEGT. The CDR3 sequence: CASSVRVGNTEAFF. The CDR3 bases are TGTGCCAGCTCCGTCAGGGTCGGGAACACTGAAGCTTTCTTT.

CDR3 sequence reads: CAIRADKDTEAFF. DNA of the CDR3: TGTGCCATCAGGGCAGATAAGGACACTGAAGCTTTCTTT. This sequence joins TRBV10-3 and TRBJ1-1; no reliable D call. The CDR3 sequence is 13 residues long. Trimming pared 6 bases from V and 3 bases from J, leaving 11 bases between. Germline V gives CDR1 ENHRY, CDR2 SYGVKD.

The chain links TRBV20-1 to TRBJ1-1; the D is unclear. The germline V gene has CDR1 DFQATT and CDR2 SNEGSKA (reference sequence). V gave up 3 bases and J gave up 7 bases, with 9 bases separating them. The CDR3 runs to 11 residues. The CDR3 nucleotides are TGCAGTGCTAGTAACATCCGTGAAGCTTTCTTT. Translating gives CSASNIREAFF.

This chain joins TRBV5-1 and TRBJ1-6; D unresolved. CDR3 length: 15 amino acids. From germline, CDR1 is SGHRS and CDR2 YFSETQ. The V gene lost 0 bases and the J gene lost 6 bases, with 10 bases spanning the gap. The CDR3 DNA is TGCGCCAGCAGCTTGGGGTCTATATTTAATTCACCCCTCCACTTT. It is translated as CASSLGSIFNSPLHF.

The rearrangement links TRBV6-6 to TRBJ2-7, with 9 nucleotides matching TRBD1. The CDR3 is 14 amino acids. CDR1 and CDR2 from the germline V gene are MNHNY and SVGAGI (reference sequence). Trimming at V came to 4 bases and at J to 1 base, leaving 2 bases not matched to a gene. For the CDR3, the DNA is TGTGCCAGCAGTTCCGGGACAGGGTCCTACGAGCAGTACTTC. This encodes CASSSGTGSYEQYF.

The chain has TRBV7-6 and TRBJ1-2, with 9 bases aligning to TRBD1. V gave up 5 bases and J gave up 5 bases; unmatched junction bases: 3. CDR1 and CDR2 from the germline V gene are SGHVS and FNYEAQ. CDR3 length: 13 amino acids. The DNA of the CDR3 is TGTGCCAGCAGCACGGGACAGGGTTATGGCTACACCTTC. Encoded protein: CASSTGQGYGYTF.

In regard to this clone: One end of the junction is discordant with germline, which a read error may explain. Here the CDR3 DNA reads TGTGCTAGCAGCTCGGGACAGGGGACCGCGACCGGGGAGCTGTTTTTT. This gives the protein CASSSGQGTATGELFF. The rearrangement links TRBV7-7 to TRBJ2-2; TRBD1 agrees at 10 bases. Germline CDR1 SSHAT, CDR2 FNYEAQ (reference sequence). This CDR3 has 16 amino acids.